The entry that follows covers one T cell receptor (beta chain) sequence. The target antigen is unknown. This CDR3 comprises 13 residues. Germline V gene data show CDR1 as KGHSH and CDR2 as LQKENI. V was pared by 3 bases and J by 5 bases, with 10 bases between. These data come from a study of brain metastases from non-small cell lung cancer. General study points: Brain metastases shared most TCR repertoire with primaries, with sparse T cells. T-cell infiltration was lower in brain metastases than primaries (P < 0.001). In around 66% of brain metastases, T-cell clones were expanded compared with matched primary tumors.

Clones were read by immunoSEQ multiplex PCR, and TCRdb kept only the in-frame ones, dropping some. The table has about 15,000 clones, about 83% seen once. What was sequenced was primary lung tumor tissue. This receptor was identified in a donor at least 40 years old with non-small cell lung cancer. This chain uses TRBV18 with TRBJ1-1; D gene ambiguous. The CDR3 region has the DNA TGTGCCAGCTCACCGGGTTCGACTACTGAAGCTTTCTTT. Translating it yields CASSPGSTTEAFF.